These 23 T cell receptor beta chains were all obtained from the same sample, sequenced in a study of blood T cell repertoires in COVID-19. Assay used: immunoSEQ multiplex PCR; TCRdb lists only in-frame clones, some missing. The sample has roughly 120,000 clones, 85% seen once. The source material was peripheral blood. The receptors here all came from a human donor in a cohort sampled during active COVID-19.

The chain uses TRBV12-3 or TRBV12-4 and TRBJ1-3; D is ambiguous. Trimming removed 5 bases from V and 8 bases from J, with 7 bases in between. CDR3 length equals 11 residues. The CDR3 loop is CASSQADTIYF. The CDR3 coding sequence is TGTGCCAGCAGTCAGGCCGACACCATATATTTT.

The rearrangement uses TRBV4-2 and TRBJ1-5, with TRBD1 matching 11 bases. From germline, CDR1 is LGHNA and CDR2 YNFKEQ. V lost 2 bases and J lost 5; bases outside the gene matches: 8. The CDR3 sequence is 17 residues long. CDR3 DNA sequence: TGTGCCAGCAGCCAATCGTCCGGGACAGGGGGGGATCAGCCCCAGCATTTT. This codes for CASSQSSGTGGDQPQHF.

The chain uses TRBV11-2 and TRBJ2-7, with 8 bases identical to TRBD1. V lost 4 bases and J lost 3; bases outside the gene matches: 5. The CDR3 extends over 14 amino acids. Germline V lookup: CDR1 SGHAT, CDR2 FQNNGV. CDR3 in DNA: TGTGCCAGCAGCTATAGGACAGGGATCTACGAGCAGTACTTC. It codes for CASSYRTGIYEQYF.

The DNA for the CDR3 is TGTGCCAGTAGTACCTTGCACGGTGGCTCCTACAATGAGCAGTTCTTC. Encoded protein: CASSTLHGGSYNEQFF. The genes are TRBV19 and TRBJ2-1; D is unclear. The CDR3 spans 16 residues. Germline CDR1 LNHDA, CDR2 SQIVND (reference sequence). V lost 4 bases to trimming and J lost 0 bases, with 13 bases between them.

This clone was seen more than once but under ten times. The rearrangement uses TRBV18 and TRBJ2-1; 11 bases agree with TRBD1. The germline CDR1 and CDR2 sequences are KGHSH and LQKENI. V trimming: 5 bases; J trimming: 9 bases; junction bases outside the gene matches: 6. There are 14 residues in the CDR3. The CDR3 coding sequence is TGTGCCAGCTCAAGAGGGACAGGGGGTTTTGAGCAGTTCTTC. It codes for CASSRGTGGFEQFF.

The V and J genes are TRBV19 and TRBJ2-2; 7 nucleotides align to TRBD2. Germline V gene lookup returns CDR1 LNHDA and CDR2 SQIVND (reference sequence). The CDR3 is 16 residues long. The junction had 7 bases not matched to a gene; V was cut back by 1 base and J by 5 bases. Written as DNA, the CDR3 is TGTGCCAGTAGTATAGCGGTGGCGGGGGTGACCGGGGAGCTGTTTTTT. It is translated as CASSIAVAGVTGELFF.

The genes are TRBV12-5 and TRBJ1-4; TRBD1 matches 9 bases. This CDR3 is built from 15 residues. V lost 5 bases, J lost 8 bases, and 9 bases stayed unmatched. The germline gives CDR1 LGHNT, CDR2 FRNRAP. The CDR3 sequence is CASGKRGTGHEKLFF. CDR3 nucleotides: TGTGCTAGTGGTAAGCGAGGGACAGGGCACGAAAAACTGTTTTTT.

This CDR3 reads CASSLREPFTDTQYF. The CDR3 DNA reads as TGCGCCAGCAGCCTCCGGGAGCCATTCACAGATACGCAGTATTTT. The chain joins TRBV5-1 to TRBJ2-3; possible D gene TRBD2, 6 bases. Germline V gene sequence: CDR1 SGHRS, CDR2 YFSETQ. CDR3 length equals 15 residues. Trimming removed 4 bases at V and 2 bases at J, with 14 bases between.

This clone has just a few counts. The chain uses TRBV14 and TRBJ2-1; tentatively, D is TRBD2 (5 bases). V gave up 4 bases and J gave up 0 bases, with 7 bases separating them. The CDR3 is made up of 14 amino acids. Germline CDR1 reads SGHDN; CDR2 reads FVKESK. This chain's CDR3 is CASSPRGSYNEQFF. The CDR3 DNA follows: TGTGCCAGCAGCCCCCGGGGCTCCTACAATGAGCAGTTCTTC.

The table lists this clone with a few counts. V is TRBV5-1 and J is TRBJ2-2; 7 bases line up with TRBD2. J was trimmed by 8 bases and V by 1 base; bases with no gene match: 11. Germline CDR1 and CDR2: SGHRS and YFSETQ. This CDR3 has 16 residues. This chain's CDR3 is CASSLRAAGTLGELFF. DNA for the CDR3: TGCGCCAGCAGCTTGAGGGCAGCGGGGACCCTTGGGGAGCTGTTTTTT.

This clone was picked up a small number of times. V usage is TRBV11-2 and J usage is TRBJ2-7, with unresolved D. This CDR3 is built from 12 residues. Trimming took 5 bases from V and 4 from J, leaving 9 bases between them. Germline lookup yields CDR1 SGHAT and CDR2 FQNNGV. The CDR3 bases are TGTGCCAGCAGCGTGGGCCGTTACGAGCAGTACTTC. Protein product: CASSVGRYEQYF. The full variable domain, its missing parts supplied by reference TRBV11-2 and TRBJ2-7, is EAGVAQSPRYKIIEKRQSVAFWCNPISGHATLYWYQQILGQGPKLLIQFQNNGVVDDSQLPKDRFSAERLKGVDSTLKIQPAKLEDSAVYLCASSVGRYEQYFGPGTRLTVT.

V usage is TRBV5-4 and J usage is TRBJ1-6; D is possibly TRBD1 (6 bases). This CDR3 spans 15 amino acids. The germline gives CDR1 SGHNT, CDR2 YYREEE (reference sequence). Trimming removed 0 bases at V and 10 bases at J, with 14 bases between. CDR3: CASSLARGADSPLHF. The CDR3 DNA reads TGTGCCAGCAGCTTGGCCAGGGGAGCTGACTCACCCCTCCACTTT.

This sequence joins TRBV20-1 and TRBJ2-3; D is unclear. Trimming pared 6 bases from V and 2 bases from J, leaving 6 bases between. CDR3 length: 11 residues. The germline gives CDR1 DFQATT, CDR2 SNEGSKA (reference sequence). The CDR3 sequence: CSAQDTDTQYF. In nucleotides, the CDR3 is TGCAGTGCACAAGACACAGATACGCAGTATTTT.

The chain is built from TRBV4-3 and TRBJ1-2; D is ambiguous. This CDR3 spans 16 amino acids. Trimming took off 0 bases at V and 1 base at J, with 12 bases between the two ends. Germline V gene sequence: CDR1 LGHNA, CDR2 YSLEER. CDR3 DNA sequence: TGCGCCAGCAGCCAAGATCTCGGCGGGGTTAACTATGGCTACACCTTC. It is translated as CASSQDLGGVNYGYTF.

The chain links TRBV15 to TRBJ2-1; 7 bases are a match to TRBD1. Trimming cost V 0 bases and J 12 bases; bases outside gene matches: 11. The V gene's germline CDR1 is LNHNV and CDR2 YYDKDF (reference sequence). CDR3 length equals 15 residues. In DNA, the CDR3 is TGTGCCACCAGCAGAGATCCTCGGACAGGTGGTGGGCAGTTCTTC. Encoded protein: CATSRDPRTGGGQFF.

The V gene is TRBV5-1, the J gene TRBJ2-2; D perhaps matches TRBD1 (6 bases). The germline CDR1 and CDR2 sequences are SGHRS and YFSETQ. CDR3 size: 14 residues. Trimming removed 4 bases from V and 5 bases from J, with 12 bases in between. CDR3 sequence (DNA): TGCGCCAGCAGCCGGGACATGGGTACCGGGGAGCTGTTTTTT. Translated: CASSRDMGTGELFF.

This clone was detected only once. A junction boundary mismatches the germline segment, possibly from a read error. The chain carries TRBV29-1 and TRBJ2-3; 7 bases are a match to TRBD1. This CDR3 region has 17 residues. The germline V gene has CDR1 SQVTM and CDR2 ANQGSEA. CDR3 sequence (DNA): TGCAGCGTCGAAGGCATTACAGACAGGGCTCTAGCAGATACGCAGTATTTT. Residues: CSVEGITDRALADTQYF.

The chain has TRBV6-5 and TRBJ1-3, with 8 nucleotides matching TRBD1. Germline lookup yields CDR1 MNHEY and CDR2 SVGAGI. This CDR3 is 15 amino acids long. V shed 6 bases, J shed 2 bases, and the junction held 6 bases outside the gene matches. CDR3 sequence (DNA): TGTGCCAGCAGGACTTTACAGGGGGCTGGAAACACCATATATTTT. As protein: CASRTLQGAGNTIYF.

The chain recombines TRBV11-3 with TRBJ2-5, with a possible D match to TRBD1 (6 bases). The V and J ends lost 5 bases and 2 bases respectively, with 9 bases between them. Per the germline V gene, CDR1 is SGHNT and CDR2 is YENEEA. The CDR3 spans 13 residues. CDR3 protein: CASSPGQQETQYF. CDR3 DNA sequence: TGTGCCAGCAGCCCCGGACAGCAAGAGACCCAGTACTTC.

The chain links TRBV4-3 to TRBJ1-4; no reliable D call. Germline V gene sequence: CDR1 LGHNA, CDR2 YSLEER. CDR3 size: 12 residues. The V gene lost 4 bases and the J gene lost 14 bases, with 14 bases spanning the gap. CDR3 in DNA: TGCGCCAGCAGCCTCGAGGGCCAAATTCTGTTTTTT. This gives the protein CASSLEGQILFF.

The chain couples TRBV10-2 to TRBJ2-1; the match to TRBD2 covers 9 bases. J gave up 4 bases and V 3 bases, and 4 bases lay outside the gene matches. The germline CDR1 and CDR2 sequences are WSHSY and SAAADI. The CDR3 covers 15 residues. CDR3 amino acids: CASSEGRGGYNEQFF. CDR3 in DNA: TGCGCCAGCAGTGAAGGGCGGGGGGGATACAATGAGCAGTTCTTC.

V is TRBV5-1 and J is TRBJ2-2, with D possibly being TRBD2 (5 bases). Germline V gene sequence: CDR1 SGHRS, CDR2 YFSETQ. This CDR3 comprises 14 residues. Trimming removed 1 base from V and 1 base from J, with 5 bases in between. DNA of the CDR3: TGCGCCAGCAGCTTGCGGGGGAACACCGGGGAGCTGTTTTTT. This codes for CASSLRGNTGELFF.

The chain carries TRBV4-1 and TRBJ1-5; D is unresolved. CDR1 is MGHRA and CDR2 is YSYEKL in the germline V gene. The length of the CDR3 is 16 residues. Deletions cut 0 bases from V and 3 bases from J, with 12 bases between. This CDR3 is CASSQDSERYNQPQHF. The CDR3 DNA reads TGCGCCAGCAGCCAAGATTCGGAGCGGTACAATCAGCCCCAGCATTTT.